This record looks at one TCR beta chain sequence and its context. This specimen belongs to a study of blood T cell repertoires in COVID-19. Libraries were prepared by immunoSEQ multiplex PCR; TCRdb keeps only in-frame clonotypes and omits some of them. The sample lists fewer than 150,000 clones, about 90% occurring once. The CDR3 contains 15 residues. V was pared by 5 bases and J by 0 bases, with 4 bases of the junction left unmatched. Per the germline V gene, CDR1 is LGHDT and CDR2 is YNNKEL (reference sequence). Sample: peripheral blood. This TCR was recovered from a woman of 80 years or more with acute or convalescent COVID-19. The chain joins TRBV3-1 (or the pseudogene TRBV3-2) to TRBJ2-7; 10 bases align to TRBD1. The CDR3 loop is CASSIWDRGSYEQYF. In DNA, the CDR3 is TGTGCCAGCAGCATCTGGGACAGGGGCTCCTACGAGCAGTACTTC.